The sample holds many counts of the clone carrying this TCR beta chain. Its antigen is as yet unknown. The sample comes from a study of blood T cells in healthy people across ages. Whole-study findings and limits: Any conclusive comparison of naive versus antigen-experienced cells was prevented by using unsorted PBMCs.

Through a sample-barcoded 5' primer and a J-beta primer mix, a second PCR was run for roughly 7 to 11 cycles. Each CDR3 protein is one row after TCRdb ran MiXCR on the 5' RACE reads. The sample yields some 750,000 distinct CDR3 sequences, 22% seen once. Germline CDR1 is SGHDN and CDR2 is FVKESK. The CDR3 loop spans 16 amino acids. The J segment lost 7 bases and the V segment lost 6 bases, leaving 13 bases of the junction unmatched. The chain combines TRBV14 with TRBJ2-1, with 9 bases lining up with TRBD2. This TCR was recovered from an older man in good health. What was sequenced was blood. The CDR3 is CASRRTLAGESNEQFF. The CDR3, as DNA: TGTGCCAGCAGGAGGACCTTAGCGGGAGAGTCAAATGAGCAGTTCTTC.